The 3 T cell receptor beta chains below all came from one sample that was sequenced in a study of blood T cell repertoires in COVID-19. Clones were read by immunoSEQ multiplex PCR, and TCRdb kept only the in-frame ones, dropping some. The sample includes around 120,000 clones, about four fifths seen only once; the top ten take about 2.3%. The source material was peripheral blood. These receptor sequences come from a man between 65 and 85 years old with acute or convalescent COVID-19.

CDR3 loop: CASSTLDTPAHEQYF. In nucleotides, the CDR3 is TGTGCCAGCAGTACCCTGGACACCCCGGCCCACGAGCAGTACTTC. The V and J genes are TRBV6-5 and TRBJ2-7, with a possible D match to TRBD1 (5 bases). The CDR3 is made up of 15 amino acids. Deletions cut 5 bases from V and 5 bases from J, with 19 bases between. The V gene's germline CDR1 is MNHEY and CDR2 SVGAGI.

V is TRBV5-4 and J is TRBJ2-1, with TRBD2 matching 12 bases. The V gene end was trimmed by 2 bases and the J gene end by 7 bases; junction bases not matched to a gene: 4. Germline V gene lookup returns CDR1 SGHNT and CDR2 YYREEE (reference sequence). The CDR3 extends over 15 amino acids. CDR3 region: CASSLASGGANEQFF. DNA of the CDR3: TGTGCCAGCAGCTTAGCTAGCGGGGGGGCTAATGAGCAGTTCTTC.

V and J are TRBV5-1 and TRBJ1-2; the D gene is possibly TRBD1 (6 bases). Trimming took off 4 bases at V and 7 bases at J, with 14 bases between the two ends. Germline V gives CDR1 SGHRS, CDR2 YFSETQ. The CDR3 is 13 amino acids. The chain's CDR3 is CASSKEQGSGYTF. DNA of the CDR3: TGCGCCAGCAGCAAAGAACAGGGCTCTGGCTACACCTTC. Full variable domain (rest looked up from reference TRBV5-1 and TRBJ1-2): KAGVTQTPRYLIKTRGQQVTLSCSPISGHRSVSWYQQTPGQGLQFLFEYFSETQRNKGNFPGRFSGRQFSNSRSEMNVSTLELGDSALYLCASSKEQGSGYTFGSGTRLTVV.